This T cell receptor beta chain was captured by sequencing in a study of blood T cells in healthy people across ages. Combining a sample-barcoded 5' primer with a J-beta primer mix, a second PCR ran for about 7 to 11 cycles. MiXCR was run by TCRdb on the 5' RACE reads, yielding one entry per CDR3 protein. The top ten clones hold 2% to 2.5% of a sample with over 1,500,000 distinct CDR3 sequences, about 49% of them seen once. The CDR3 length is 14 residues. V lost 5 bases to trimming and J lost 4 bases, with 14 bases between them. Germline V gene lookup returns CDR1 MDHEN and CDR2 SYDVKM. This TCR was sampled from a woman aged 40 to 49 in good health. The material sequenced was blood. The chain uses TRBV28 and TRBJ2-5; D may be TRBD2 (5 bases). The CDR3 sequence is CASSAGVGRETQYF. In DNA form, the CDR3 reads TGTGCCAGCAGTGCCGGCGTGGGGAGAGAGACCCAGTACTTC.